These 13 T cell receptor beta chains came from one sample sequenced in a study of T cells after yellow fever vaccination. From the 5' RACE reads, TCRdb called clonotypes with MiXCR, one entry per CDR3 protein. The sample shows 170,000 or so distinct CDR3 sequences, approximately 10% of them seen only once. Here the sequenced sample was CD8+ T cells sorted from PBMCs, taken 45 days after the yellow fever booster vaccination. These receptors came from a man between 18 and 29 years old who received the YFV17D yellow fever vaccine.

The rearrangement links TRBV6-2 or TRBV6-3 to TRBJ2-7; TRBD1 matches at 7 bases. Losses at the gene ends were 1 base for V and 3 bases for J; bases not matched to a gene: 3. In germline, CDR1 is MNHEY, CDR2 SVGEGT. This CDR3 is 14 amino acids long. The CDR3 loop is CASSYWDRRYEQYF. The CDR3 DNA reads as TGTGCCAGCAGTTACTGGGACAGACGCTACGAGCAGTACTTC.

This clonotype has only a few counts. The chain links TRBV4-1 to TRBJ2-1; D unclear. V was clipped by 1 base and J by 5 bases, with 9 bases between them. This CDR3 contains 14 residues. Looked up from germline, CDR1 is MGHRA and CDR2 is YSYEKL. In nucleotides, the CDR3 is TGCGCCAGCAGCCAAGTACTACCGAACAATGAGCAGTTCTTC. It encodes CASSQVLPNNEQFF.

The chain employs TRBV19 and TRBJ2-3; 10 nucleotides match TRBD2. This CDR3 has 14 amino acids. Germline trimming cut 9 bases from V and 9 bases from J; bases unmatched to any gene: 12. Germline CDR1 is LNHDA and CDR2 is SQIVND (reference sequence). The CDR3 DNA reads as TGTGCCAGCAGAATAGCGGGGGGCCCCGAAACGCAGTATTTT. It encodes CASRIAGGPETQYF.

This clonotype was observed once. The V and J genes are TRBV19 and TRBJ2-3; D might be TRBD1 or TRBD2, each matching 5 bases. The ends were cut back, 1 base at V and 5 bases at J, with 10 bases in the middle. CDR1 is LNHDA, CDR2 SQIVND, per germline (reference sequence). This CDR3 has 14 amino acids. CDR3 sequence (DNA): TGTGCCAGTAGTATAGGAGGGGTGGTAGATACGCAGTATTTT. Residues: CASSIGGVVDTQYF.

There are many counts of this clonotype. The CDR3 DNA is TGCGCCAGCAGCCAAGTCAGTTCTAGCACAGATACGCAGTATTTT. Translated, it gives CASSQVSSSTDTQYF. V usage is TRBV4-1 and J usage is TRBJ2-3; D ambiguous. The V gene's germline CDR1 is MGHRA and CDR2 YSYEKL. CDR3 length equals 15 residues. V shed 1 base and J shed 0 bases, with 8 bases lying between them.

This clonotype was counted at least ten times. This chain connects TRBV19 to TRBJ1-1, with D possibly TRBD1 on 6 matching bases. V dropped 7 bases and J dropped 5 bases, with 14 bases sitting between them. The CDR3 has 13 residues. In germline, CDR1 is LNHDA, CDR2 SQIVND (reference sequence). As DNA, the CDR3 is TGTGCCAGTAAGGAATCCGGGACAACTGAAGCTTTCTTT. Its protein product is CASKESGTTEAFF.

This clonotype has just a few counts. The chain employs TRBV4-2 and TRBJ2-2; D uncertain. The CDR3 is made up of 14 amino acids. V shed 1 base and J shed 4 bases, with 7 bases lying between them. CDR1 and CDR2 from the germline V gene are LGHNA and YNFKEQ. CDR3 sequence reads: CASSQAEFTGELFF. DNA for the CDR3: TGTGCCAGCAGCCAAGCTGAGTTCACCGGGGAGCTGTTTTTT.

This clonotype showed up just a few times. V and J are TRBV5-6 and TRBJ1-1, with 7 bases matching TRBD1. The CDR3 is 13 amino acids. CDR1 SGHDT and CDR2 YYEEEE come from the germline V gene. The J segment lost 7 bases and the V segment lost 1 base, leaving 4 bases of the junction unmatched. CDR3 amino acids: CASSLTGVLEAFF. CDR3 in DNA: TGTGCCAGCAGCTTGACAGGGGTCCTTGAAGCTTTCTTT.

The CDR3 DNA sequence: TGTGCCAGCAGTTACTTGGGCAGGACCACAGATACGCAGTATTTT. The encoded protein is CASSYLGRTTDTQYF. This chain joins TRBV6-6 and TRBJ2-3; D is ambiguous. Trimming pared 1 base from V and 2 bases from J, leaving 10 bases between. The CDR3 has 15 amino acids. Germline CDR1 reads MNHNY; CDR2 reads SVGAGI (reference sequence).

The chain recombines TRBV4-3 with TRBJ2-1, with 8 nucleotides matching TRBD2. CDR3 length equals 19 residues. Germline loops: CDR1 LGHNA, CDR2 YSLEER. V was pared by 1 base and J by 4 bases, with 15 bases of the junction left unmatched. The CDR3 here is CASSQALFSTSGQYNEQFF. The DNA of the CDR3 is TGCGCCAGCAGCCAAGCTCTCTTTAGTACTAGCGGACAATACAATGAGCAGTTCTTC.

This clonotype was counted only a few times. V is TRBV4-1 and J is TRBJ2-5, with D possibly being TRBD1 (6 bases). Trimming took 2 bases from V and 3 from J, leaving 13 bases between them. CDR3 length: 15 amino acids. Per the germline V gene, CDR1 is MGHRA and CDR2 is YSYEKL. DNA for the CDR3: TGCGCCAGCAGCCAATTGGGGACAAACGAAGAGACCCAGTACTTC. Translation: CASSQLGTNEETQYF.

This clonotype was counted a few times. The chain uses TRBV5-4 and TRBJ2-1, with TRBD2 identical over 8 bases. The V gene end was trimmed by 4 bases and the J gene end by 8 bases; junction bases not matched to a gene: 8. The CDR3 is 14 residues long. Germline values: CDR1 SGHNT, CDR2 YYREEE (reference sequence). The CDR3 nucleotides are TGTGCCAGCAGCCTGAGCGGGGGCCGCGATGAGCAGTTCTTC. This encodes CASSLSGGRDEQFF.

This clonotype was found a few times. The CDR3 nucleotides read TGTGCCAGCAGTTGGGAAAGCTCCTACGAGCAGTACTTC. Residues: CASSWESSYEQYF. The gene calls are TRBV6-2 or TRBV6-3 and TRBJ2-7; no definite D call. Per the germline V gene, CDR1 is MNHEY and CDR2 is SVGEGT. Trimming left V 4 bases short and J 0 bases short, with 7 bases between. This CDR3 has 13 residues.